A single sample is the source of the 10 T cell receptor beta chains below, sequenced in a study of blood T cell repertoires in COVID-19. This table comes from immunoSEQ multiplex PCR, and its TCRdb copy is limited to in-frame clones, with some not included. The sample lists approximately 28,000 clones, about three quarters occurring once. Material for sequencing was peripheral blood. Source of these receptors: a woman in her seventies with active or convalescent COVID-19.

This clone has only a few counts. This rearrangement joins TRBV10-3 to TRBJ1-1, with 8 bases lining up with TRBD1. J lost 11 bases, V lost 9 bases, and 11 bases had no gene match. CDR1 is ENHRY, CDR2 SYGVKD, per germline. This CDR3 is built from 12 residues. DNA of the CDR3: TGTGCCATATTAGTTGGACAGGGTAGGGCTTTCTTT. Translation: CAILVGQGRAFF.

CDR3: CASSLGGADYGYTF. The CDR3 DNA reads as TGTGCCAGCAGCTTAGGGGGGGCCGATTATGGCTACACCTTC. The V call is TRBV13, the J call TRBJ1-2; possibly TRBD1 for D (6 bases). Germline V gives CDR1 PRHDT, CDR2 FYEKMQ (reference sequence). The CDR3 is made up of 14 amino acids. The V gene lost 0 bases and the J gene lost 5 bases, with 10 bases spanning the gap.

The chain is built from TRBV7-3 and TRBJ2-1, with 9 bases lining up with TRBD1. Trimming cost V 5 bases and J 5 bases; bases outside gene matches: 7. CDR1 SGHTA and CDR2 FQGTGA come from the germline V gene. This CDR3 has 15 amino acids. CDR3 DNA sequence: TGTGCCAGCAGCCAAGACAGGGGGATCAACAATGAGCAGTTCTTC. It translates to CASSQDRGINNEQFF.

The J gene is TRBJ1-2, the V gene TRBV6-1; D unresolved. The ends were cut back, 2 bases at V and 3 bases at J, with 19 bases in the middle. CDR1 MNHNS and CDR2 SASEGT come from the germline V gene. The CDR3 runs 17 residues. The CDR3 here is CASSETITASWYYGYTF. The CDR3 DNA follows: TGTGCCAGCAGTGAAACTATAACGGCCAGCTGGTACTATGGCTACACCTTC.

V usage is TRBV5-1 and J usage is TRBJ1-1, with D possibly TRBD1 on 5 matching bases. CDR3 length: 16 amino acids. V was clipped by 4 bases and J by 11 bases, with 27 bases between them. Germline lookup yields CDR1 SGHRS and CDR2 YFSETQ. The CDR3 is CASSPMGWGTRAGAFF. The DNA of the CDR3 is TGCGCCAGCAGCCCAATGGGATGGGGTACCAGGGCCGGGGCTTTCTTT.

The V and J genes are TRBV30 and TRBJ1-6, with 7 positions matching TRBD1. Unmatched junction bases numbered 10, after V lost 2 bases and J lost 9 bases. The CDR3 is 15 amino acids. The germline V gene has CDR1 GTSNPN and CDR2 SVGIG (reference sequence). CDR3 amino acids: CAWSINRGFGSPLHF. CDR3 coding DNA: TGTGCCTGGAGTATTAACAGGGGATTCGGTTCACCCCTCCACTTT.

This clone was seen a handful of times. The chain employs TRBV5-1 and TRBJ2-1, with 13 bases aligning to TRBD2. V lost 4 bases and J lost 1; bases outside the gene matches: 8. This CDR3 is 18 amino acids long. The germline CDR1 and CDR2 sequences are SGHRS and YFSETQ. The DNA of the CDR3 is TGCGCCAGCAGCATACTAGCGGGGGGGACTATTTCCTACAATGAGCAGTTCTTC. Translating gives CASSILAGGTISYNEQFF.

CDR3 nucleotides: TGCAGCGCACCGGGACAGGGGGTTACTGAGCAGTTCTTC. Translation gives CSAPGQGVTEQFF. The V gene is TRBV29-1, the J gene TRBJ2-1; the match to TRBD1 covers 11 bases. Trimming took 7 bases from V and 9 from J; bases not matched to a gene: 8. The germline CDR1 and CDR2 sequences are SQVTM and ANQGSEA. CDR3 length: 13 amino acids.

The chain employs TRBV23-1 and TRBJ1-1, with D unresolved. TRBV23-1 counts as an open reading frame of uncertain function. CDR3 length equals 16 residues. V lost 2 bases and J 0 bases, leaving 13 bases between the germline ends. In DNA form, the CDR3 reads TGCGCCAGCAGTCAAGCGCCCGGAGGAGTGAACACTGAAGCTTTCTTT. Its protein product is CASSQAPGGVNTEAFF.

The chain couples TRBV5-5 to TRBJ2-1; D unresolved. V was clipped by 0 bases and J by 1 base, with 5 bases between them. CDR3 length equals 14 residues. Germline CDR1 reads SGHKS; CDR2 reads YYEKEE (reference sequence). CDR3 amino acids: CASSLVESYNEQFF. Written as DNA, the CDR3 is TGTGCCAGCAGCTTGGTAGAGTCCTACAATGAGCAGTTCTTC.